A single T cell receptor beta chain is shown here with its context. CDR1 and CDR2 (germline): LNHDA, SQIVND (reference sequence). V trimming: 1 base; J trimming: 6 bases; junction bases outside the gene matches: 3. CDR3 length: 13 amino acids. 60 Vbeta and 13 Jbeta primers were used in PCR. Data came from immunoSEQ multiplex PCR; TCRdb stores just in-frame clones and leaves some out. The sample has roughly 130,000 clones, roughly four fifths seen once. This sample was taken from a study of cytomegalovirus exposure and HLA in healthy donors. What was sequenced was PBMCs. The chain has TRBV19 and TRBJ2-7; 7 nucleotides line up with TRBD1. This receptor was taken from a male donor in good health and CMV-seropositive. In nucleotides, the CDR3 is TGTGCCAGTAGTATAGTGGGACAGTCCGAGCAGTACTTC. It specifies CASSIVGQSEQYF.